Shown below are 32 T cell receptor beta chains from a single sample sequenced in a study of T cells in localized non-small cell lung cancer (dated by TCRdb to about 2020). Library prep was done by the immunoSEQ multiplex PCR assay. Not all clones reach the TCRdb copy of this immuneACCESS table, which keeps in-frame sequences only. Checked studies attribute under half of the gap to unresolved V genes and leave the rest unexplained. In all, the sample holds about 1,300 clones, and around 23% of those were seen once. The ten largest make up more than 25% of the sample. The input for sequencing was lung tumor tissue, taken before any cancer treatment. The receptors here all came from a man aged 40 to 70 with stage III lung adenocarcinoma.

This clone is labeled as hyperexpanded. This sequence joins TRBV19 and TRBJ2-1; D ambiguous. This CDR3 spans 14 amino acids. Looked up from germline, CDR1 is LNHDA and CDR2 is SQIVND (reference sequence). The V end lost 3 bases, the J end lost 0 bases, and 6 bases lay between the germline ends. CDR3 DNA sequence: TGTGCCAGTAGTATCGGCGGCTCCTACAATGAGCAGTTCTTC. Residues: CASSIGGSYNEQFF.

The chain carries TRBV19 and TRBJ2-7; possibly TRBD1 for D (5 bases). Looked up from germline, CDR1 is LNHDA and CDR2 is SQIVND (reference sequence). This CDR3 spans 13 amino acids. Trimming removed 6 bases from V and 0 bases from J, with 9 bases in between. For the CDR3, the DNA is TGTGCCAGTAGGGACAAGAGCTCCTACGAGCAGTACTTC. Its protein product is CASRDKSSYEQYF.

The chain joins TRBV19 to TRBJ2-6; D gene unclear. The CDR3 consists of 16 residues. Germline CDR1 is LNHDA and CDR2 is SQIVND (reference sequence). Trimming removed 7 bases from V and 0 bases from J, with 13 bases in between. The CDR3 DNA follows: TGTGCCAGTAACAGACCCCTGGTCTCTGGGGCCAACGTCCTGACTTTC. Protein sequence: CASNRPLVSGANVLTF.

CDR3 region: CASSLDISSGNTIYF. DNA for the CDR3: TGTGCCAGCAGCTTAGACATCTCCTCTGGAAACACCATATATTTT. The V gene is TRBV11-3, the J gene TRBJ1-3; no definite D call. CDR3 length: 15 residues. Trimming took 0 bases from V and 0 from J, leaving 6 bases between them. The germline CDR1 and CDR2 sequences are SGHNT and YENEEA.

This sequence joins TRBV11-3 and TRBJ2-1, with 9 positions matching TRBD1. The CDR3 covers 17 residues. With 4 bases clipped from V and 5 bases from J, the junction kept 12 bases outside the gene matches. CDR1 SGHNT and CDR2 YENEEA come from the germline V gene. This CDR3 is CASSSRDRVNWDNEQFF. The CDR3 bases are TGTGCCAGCAGCTCCCGGGACAGGGTAAACTGGGACAATGAGCAGTTCTTC.

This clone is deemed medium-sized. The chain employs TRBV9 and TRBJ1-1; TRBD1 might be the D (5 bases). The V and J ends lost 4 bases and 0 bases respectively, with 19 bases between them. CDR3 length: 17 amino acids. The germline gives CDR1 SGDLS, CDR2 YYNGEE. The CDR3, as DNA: TGTGCCAGCAGCCCGACTGACAGCTATTACATGAACACTGAAGCTTTCTTT. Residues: CASSPTDSYYMNTEAFF.

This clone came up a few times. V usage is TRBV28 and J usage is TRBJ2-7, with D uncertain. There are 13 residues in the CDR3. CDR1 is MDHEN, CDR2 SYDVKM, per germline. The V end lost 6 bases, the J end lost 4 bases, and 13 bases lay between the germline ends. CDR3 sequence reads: CASSPAQNYEQYF. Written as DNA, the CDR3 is TGTGCCAGCAGCCCGGCCCAAAATTACGAGCAGTACTTC.

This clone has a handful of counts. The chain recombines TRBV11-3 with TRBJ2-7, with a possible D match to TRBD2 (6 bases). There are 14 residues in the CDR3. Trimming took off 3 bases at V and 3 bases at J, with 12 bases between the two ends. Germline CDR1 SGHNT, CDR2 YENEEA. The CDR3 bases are TGTGCCAGCAGCTTGGGCCGGAGGGGCTACGAGCAGTACTTC. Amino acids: CASSLGRRGYEQYF. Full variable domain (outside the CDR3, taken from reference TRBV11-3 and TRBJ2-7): EAGVVQSPRYKIIEKKQPVAFWCNPISGHNTLYWYLQNLGQGPELLIRYENEEAVDDSQLPKDRFSAERLKGVDSTLKIQPAELGDSAVYLCASSLGRRGYEQYFGPGTRLTVT.

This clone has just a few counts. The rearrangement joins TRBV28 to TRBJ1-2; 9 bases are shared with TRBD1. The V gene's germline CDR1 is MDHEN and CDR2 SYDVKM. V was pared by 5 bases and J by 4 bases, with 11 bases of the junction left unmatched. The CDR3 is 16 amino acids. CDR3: CASSPRTGVNLYGYTF. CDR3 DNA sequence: TGTGCCAGCAGTCCCCGGACAGGGGTCAACCTCTATGGCTACACCTTC.

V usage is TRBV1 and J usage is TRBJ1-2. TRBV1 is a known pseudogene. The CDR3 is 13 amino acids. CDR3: CASSHAGVRGYTF. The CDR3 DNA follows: TGCGCCAGCAGCCACGCGGGAGTCCGCGGCTACACCTTC.

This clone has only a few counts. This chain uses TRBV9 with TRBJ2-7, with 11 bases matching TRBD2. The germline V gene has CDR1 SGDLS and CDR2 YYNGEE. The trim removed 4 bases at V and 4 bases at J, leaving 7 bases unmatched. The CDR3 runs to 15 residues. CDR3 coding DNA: TGTGCCAGCAGCCACCGACTAGCGGGGATTTACGAGCAGTACTTC. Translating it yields CASSHRLAGIYEQYF.

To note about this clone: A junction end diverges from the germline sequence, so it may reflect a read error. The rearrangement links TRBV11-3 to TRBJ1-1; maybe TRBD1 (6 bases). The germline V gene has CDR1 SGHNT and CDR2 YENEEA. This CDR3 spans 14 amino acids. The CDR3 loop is CASSLGGRNTEAFF. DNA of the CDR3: TGTGCCAGCAGTTTAGGGGGTCGGAACACTGAAGCTTTCTTT.

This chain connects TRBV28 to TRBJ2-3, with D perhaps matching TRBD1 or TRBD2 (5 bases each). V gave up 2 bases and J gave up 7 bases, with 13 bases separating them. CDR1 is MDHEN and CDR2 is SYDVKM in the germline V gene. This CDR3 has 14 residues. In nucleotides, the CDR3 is TGTGCCAGCAGTTTAGAGGGGCAATCGCATACGCAGTATTTT. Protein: CASSLEGQSHTQYF.

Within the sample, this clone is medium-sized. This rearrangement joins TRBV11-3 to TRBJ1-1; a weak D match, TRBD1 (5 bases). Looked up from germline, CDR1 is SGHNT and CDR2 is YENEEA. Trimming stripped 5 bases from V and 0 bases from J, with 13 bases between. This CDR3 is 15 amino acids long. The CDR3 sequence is CASSPTGTVNTEAFF. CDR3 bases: TGTGCCAGCAGCCCGACCGGGACCGTGAACACTGAAGCTTTCTTT.

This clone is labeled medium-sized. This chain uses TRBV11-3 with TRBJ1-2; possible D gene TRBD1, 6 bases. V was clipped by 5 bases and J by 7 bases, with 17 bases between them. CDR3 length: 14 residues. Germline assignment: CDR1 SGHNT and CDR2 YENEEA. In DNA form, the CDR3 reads TGTGCCAGCAGCACCTCGTGGGGGCTCGGTGGCTACACCTTC. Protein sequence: CASSTSWGLGGYTF.

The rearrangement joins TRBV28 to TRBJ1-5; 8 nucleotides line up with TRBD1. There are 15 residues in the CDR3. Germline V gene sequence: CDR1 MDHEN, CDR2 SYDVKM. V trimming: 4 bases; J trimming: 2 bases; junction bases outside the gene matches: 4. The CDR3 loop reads CASSSYRGGNQPQHF. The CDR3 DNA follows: TGTGCCAGCAGTTCCTACAGGGGGGGCAATCAGCCCCAGCATTTT.

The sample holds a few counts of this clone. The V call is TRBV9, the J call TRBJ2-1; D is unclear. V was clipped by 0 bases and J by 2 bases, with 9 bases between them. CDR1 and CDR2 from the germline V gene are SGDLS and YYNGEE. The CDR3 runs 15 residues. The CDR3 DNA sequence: TGTGCCAGCAGCGTAGACTCGGGCCCCTACAATGAGCAGTTCTTC. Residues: CASSVDSGPYNEQFF. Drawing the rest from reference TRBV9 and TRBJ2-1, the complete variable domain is DSGVTQTPKHLITATGQRVTLRCSPRSGDLSVYWYQQSLDQGLQFLIQYYNGEERAKGNILERFSAQQFPDLHSELNLSSLELGDSALYFCASSVDSGPYNEQFFGPGTRLTVL.

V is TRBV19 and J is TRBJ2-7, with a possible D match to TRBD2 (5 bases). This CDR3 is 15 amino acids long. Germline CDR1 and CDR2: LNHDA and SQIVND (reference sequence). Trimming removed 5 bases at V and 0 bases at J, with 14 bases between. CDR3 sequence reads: CASSSSPVSSYEQYF. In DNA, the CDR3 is TGTGCCAGTAGTTCTAGCCCGGTTAGCTCCTACGAGCAGTACTTC.

The CDR3 here is CASRGTSGRAVADTQYF. In nucleotides, the CDR3 is TGTGCCAGCAGAGGGACTAGCGGGAGGGCCGTGGCAGATACGCAGTATTTT. V is TRBV28 and J is TRBJ2-3, with TRBD2 identical over 16 bases. CDR1 and CDR2 from the germline V gene are MDHEN and SYDVKM. CDR3 length equals 17 residues. Losses at the gene ends were 6 bases for V and 4 bases for J; bases not matched to a gene: 7.

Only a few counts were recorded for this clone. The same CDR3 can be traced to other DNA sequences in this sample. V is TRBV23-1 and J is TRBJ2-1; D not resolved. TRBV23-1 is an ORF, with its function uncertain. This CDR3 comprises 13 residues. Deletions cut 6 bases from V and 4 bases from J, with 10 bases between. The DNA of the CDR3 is TGCGCCAGCAGCTTGGGCAGGTACAATGAGCAGTTCTTC. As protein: CASSLGRYNEQFF.

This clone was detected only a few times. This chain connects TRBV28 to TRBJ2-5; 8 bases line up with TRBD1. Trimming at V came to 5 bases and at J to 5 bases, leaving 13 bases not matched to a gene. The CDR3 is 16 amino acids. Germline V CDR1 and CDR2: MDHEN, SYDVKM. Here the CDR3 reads CASSRFLQGAAETQYF. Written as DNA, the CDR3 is TGTGCCAGCAGTCGTTTCCTGCAGGGGGCGGCGGAGACCCAGTACTTC.

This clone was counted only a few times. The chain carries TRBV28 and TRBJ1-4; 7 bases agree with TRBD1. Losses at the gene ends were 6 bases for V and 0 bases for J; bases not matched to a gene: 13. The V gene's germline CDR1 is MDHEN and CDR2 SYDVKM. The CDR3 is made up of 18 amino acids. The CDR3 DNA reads TGTGCCAGCAGACGAGACAGGGTATTTAGCGCAACTAATGAAAAACTGTTTTTT. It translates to CASRRDRVFSATNEKLFF.

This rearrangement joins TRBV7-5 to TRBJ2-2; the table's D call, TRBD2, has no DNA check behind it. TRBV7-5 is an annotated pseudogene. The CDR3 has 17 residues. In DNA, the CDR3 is TGTGCCAGCAGCCAAATTAGCGGGCGCTCGAACACCGGGGAGCTGTTTTTT. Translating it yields CASSQISGRSNTGELFF.

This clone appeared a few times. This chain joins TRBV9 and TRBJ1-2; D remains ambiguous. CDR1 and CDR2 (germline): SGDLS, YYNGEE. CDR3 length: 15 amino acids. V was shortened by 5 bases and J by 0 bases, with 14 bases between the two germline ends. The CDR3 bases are TGTGCCAGCAGTGAGGAGGCAATACCTAACTATGGCTACACCTTC. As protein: CASSEEAIPNYGYTF.

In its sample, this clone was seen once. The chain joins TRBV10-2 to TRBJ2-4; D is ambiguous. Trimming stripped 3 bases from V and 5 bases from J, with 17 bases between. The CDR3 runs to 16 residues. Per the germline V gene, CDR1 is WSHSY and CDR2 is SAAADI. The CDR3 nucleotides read TGCGCCAGCAGTGACTCGACGTCTATTACCCAAAACATTCAGTACTTC. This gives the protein CASSDSTSITQNIQYF.

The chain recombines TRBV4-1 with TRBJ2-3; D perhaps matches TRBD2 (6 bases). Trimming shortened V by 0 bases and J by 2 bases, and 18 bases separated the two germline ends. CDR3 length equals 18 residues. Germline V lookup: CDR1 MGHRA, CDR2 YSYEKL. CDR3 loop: CASSQDPGLLTPTDTQYF. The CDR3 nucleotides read TGCGCCAGCAGCCAAGATCCGGGACTCCTTACCCCCACAGATACGCAGTATTTT.

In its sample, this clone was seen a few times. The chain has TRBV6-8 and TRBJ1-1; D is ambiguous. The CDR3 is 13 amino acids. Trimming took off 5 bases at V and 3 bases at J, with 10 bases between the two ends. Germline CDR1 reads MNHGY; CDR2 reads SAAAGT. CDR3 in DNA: TGTGCCAGCAGTCCGACCGGGGACACTGAAGCTTTCTTT. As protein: CASSPTGDTEAFF.

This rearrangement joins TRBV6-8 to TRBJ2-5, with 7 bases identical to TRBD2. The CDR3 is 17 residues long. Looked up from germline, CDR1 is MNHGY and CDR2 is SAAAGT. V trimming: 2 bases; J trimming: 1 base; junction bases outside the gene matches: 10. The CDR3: CASSYPFAGVAQETQYF. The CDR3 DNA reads TGTGCCAGCAGTTACCCCTTTGCGGGGGTTGCCCAAGAGACCCAGTACTTC.

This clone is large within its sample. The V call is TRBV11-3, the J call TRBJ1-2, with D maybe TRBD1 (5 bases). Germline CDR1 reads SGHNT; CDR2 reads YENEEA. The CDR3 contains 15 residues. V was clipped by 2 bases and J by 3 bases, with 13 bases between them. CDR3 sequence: CASSLNRILHYGYTF. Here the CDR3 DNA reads TGTGCCAGCAGCTTAAACAGGATCCTACACTATGGCTACACCTTC.

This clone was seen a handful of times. Here the CDR3 reads CASSLGDRVGGQPQHF. The CDR3 DNA reads as TGTGCCAGCAGCTTGGGGGACAGGGTCGGAGGTCAGCCCCAGCATTTT. V and J are TRBV11-3 and TRBJ1-5, with 9 bases that match TRBD1. V dropped 3 bases and J dropped 6; count of bases not matched to a gene: 9. CDR1 and CDR2 from the germline V gene are SGHNT and YENEEA. This CDR3 spans 16 amino acids.

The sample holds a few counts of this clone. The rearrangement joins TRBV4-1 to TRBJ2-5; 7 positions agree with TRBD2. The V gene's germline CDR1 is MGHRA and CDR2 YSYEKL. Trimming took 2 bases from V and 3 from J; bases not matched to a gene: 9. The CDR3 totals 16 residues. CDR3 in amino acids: CASSQSSSGDKETQYF. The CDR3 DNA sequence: TGCGCCAGCAGCCAATCCTCTAGCGGAGACAAAGAGACCCAGTACTTC.

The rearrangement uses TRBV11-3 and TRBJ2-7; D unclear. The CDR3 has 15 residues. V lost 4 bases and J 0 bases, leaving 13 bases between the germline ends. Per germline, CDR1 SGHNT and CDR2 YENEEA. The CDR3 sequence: CASSSDETSSYEQYF. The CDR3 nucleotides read TGTGCCAGCAGCTCGGACGAGACGAGCTCCTACGAGCAGTACTTC. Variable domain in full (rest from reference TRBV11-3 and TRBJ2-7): EAGVVQSPRYKIIEKKQPVAFWCNPISGHNTLYWYLQNLGQGPELLIRYENEEAVDDSQLPKDRFSAERLKGVDSTLKIQPAELGDSAVYLCASSSDETSSYEQYFGPGTRLTVT.